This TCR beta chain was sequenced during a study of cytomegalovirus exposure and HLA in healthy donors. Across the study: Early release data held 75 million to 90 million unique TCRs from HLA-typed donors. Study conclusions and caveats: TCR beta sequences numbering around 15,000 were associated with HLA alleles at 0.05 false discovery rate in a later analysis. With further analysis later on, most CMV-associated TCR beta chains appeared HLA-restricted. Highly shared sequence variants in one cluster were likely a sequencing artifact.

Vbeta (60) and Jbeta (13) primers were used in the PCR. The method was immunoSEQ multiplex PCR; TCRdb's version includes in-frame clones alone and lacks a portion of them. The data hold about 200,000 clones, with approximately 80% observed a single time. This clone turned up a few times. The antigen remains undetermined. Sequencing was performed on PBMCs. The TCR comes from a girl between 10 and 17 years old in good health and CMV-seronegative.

The DNA of the CDR3 is TGTGCCAGCAGTTCCGTGGGGGCTGAGCAGTACTTC. Residues: CASSSVGAEQYF. V is TRBV6-5 and J is TRBJ2-7; a possible D gene is TRBD1 (6 bases). The V gene's germline CDR1 is MNHEY and CDR2 SVGAGI. V was trimmed by 4 bases and J by 7 bases, leaving 11 bases between them. The CDR3 loop spans 12 amino acids.